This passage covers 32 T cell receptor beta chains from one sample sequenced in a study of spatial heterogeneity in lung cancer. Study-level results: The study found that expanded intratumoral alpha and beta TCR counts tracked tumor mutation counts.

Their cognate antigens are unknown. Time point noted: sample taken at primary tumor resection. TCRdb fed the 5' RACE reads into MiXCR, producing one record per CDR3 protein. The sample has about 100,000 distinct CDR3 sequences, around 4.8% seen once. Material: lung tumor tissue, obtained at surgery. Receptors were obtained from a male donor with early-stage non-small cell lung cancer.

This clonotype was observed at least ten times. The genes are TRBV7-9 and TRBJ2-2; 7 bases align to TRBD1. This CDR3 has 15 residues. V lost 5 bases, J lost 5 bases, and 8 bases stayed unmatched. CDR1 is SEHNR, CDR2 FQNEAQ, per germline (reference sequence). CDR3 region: CASSHRDSETGELFF. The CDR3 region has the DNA TGTGCCAGCAGCCACCGGGACAGTGAAACCGGGGAGCTGTTTTTT. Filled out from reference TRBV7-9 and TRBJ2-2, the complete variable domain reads DTGVSQNPRHKITKRGQNVTFRCDPISEHNRLYWYRQTLGQGPEFLTYFQNEAQLEKSRLLSDRFSAERPKGSFSTLEIQRTEQGDSAMYLCASSHRDSETGELFFGEGSRLTVL.

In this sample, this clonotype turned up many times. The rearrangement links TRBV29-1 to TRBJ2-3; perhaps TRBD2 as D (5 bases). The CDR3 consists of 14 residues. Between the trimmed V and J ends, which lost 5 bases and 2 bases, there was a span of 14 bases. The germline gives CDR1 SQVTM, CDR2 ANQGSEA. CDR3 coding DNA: TGCAGCGTTTCCCCACTAGATCCCACAGATACGCAGTATTTT. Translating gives CSVSPLDPTDTQYF.

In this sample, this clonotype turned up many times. CDR3 bases: TGTGCCAGCAGCTTAGGACAGCTGGGAGAAAAACTGTTTTTT. Translating it yields CASSLGQLGEKLFF. This chain joins TRBV13 and TRBJ1-4; D gene uncertain. The germline CDR1 and CDR2 sequences are PRHDT and FYEKMQ (reference sequence). The V gene lost 0 bases and the J gene lost 8 bases, with 10 bases spanning the gap. The CDR3 runs to 14 residues.

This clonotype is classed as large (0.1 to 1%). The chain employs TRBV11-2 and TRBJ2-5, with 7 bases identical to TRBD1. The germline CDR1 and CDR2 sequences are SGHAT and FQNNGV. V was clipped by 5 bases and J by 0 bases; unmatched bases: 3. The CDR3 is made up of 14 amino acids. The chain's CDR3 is CASSQQGYQETQYF. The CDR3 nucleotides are TGTGCCAGCAGCCAACAGGGGTACCAAGAGACCCAGTACTTC. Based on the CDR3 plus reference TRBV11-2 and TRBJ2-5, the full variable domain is EAGVAQSPRYKIIEKRQSVAFWCNPISGHATLYWYQQILGQGPKLLIQFQNNGVVDDSQLPKDRFSAERLKGVDSTLKIQPAKLEDSAVYLCASSQQGYQETQYFGPGTRLLVL.

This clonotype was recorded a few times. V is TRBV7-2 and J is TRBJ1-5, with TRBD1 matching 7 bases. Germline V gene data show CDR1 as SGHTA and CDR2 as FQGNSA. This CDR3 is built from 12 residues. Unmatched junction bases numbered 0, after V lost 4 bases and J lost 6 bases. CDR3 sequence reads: CASSYRGQPQHF. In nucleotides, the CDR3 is TGTGCCAGCAGCTACAGGGGTCAGCCCCAGCATTTT. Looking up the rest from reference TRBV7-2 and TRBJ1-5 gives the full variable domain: GAGVSQSPSNKVTEKGKDVELRCDPISGHTALYWYRQSLGQGLEFLIYFQGNSAPDKSGLPSDRFSAERTGGSVSTLTIQRTQQEDSAVYLCASSYRGQPQHFGDGTRLSIL.

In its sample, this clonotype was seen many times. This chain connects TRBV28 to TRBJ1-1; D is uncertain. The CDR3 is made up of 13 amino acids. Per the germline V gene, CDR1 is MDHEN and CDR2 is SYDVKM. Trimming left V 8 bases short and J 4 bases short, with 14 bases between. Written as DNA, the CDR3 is TGTGCCAGCGTCGATGACGTAATCACTGAAGCTTTCTTT. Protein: CASVDDVITEAFF.

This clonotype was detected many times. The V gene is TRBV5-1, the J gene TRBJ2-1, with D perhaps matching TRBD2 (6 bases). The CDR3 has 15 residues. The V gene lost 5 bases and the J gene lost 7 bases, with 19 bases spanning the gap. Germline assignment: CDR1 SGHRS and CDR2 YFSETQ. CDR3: CASREGSPTYNEQFF. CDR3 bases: TGCGCCAGCAGGGAGGGGAGCCCTACTTATAATGAGCAGTTCTTC.

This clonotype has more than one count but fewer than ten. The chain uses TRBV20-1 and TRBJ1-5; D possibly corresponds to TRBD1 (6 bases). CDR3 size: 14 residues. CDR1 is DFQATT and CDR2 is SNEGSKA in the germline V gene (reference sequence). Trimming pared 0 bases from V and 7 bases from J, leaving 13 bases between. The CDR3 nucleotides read TGCAGTGCTAGAGATCTCGCAGGGGCCCAGCCCCAGCATTTT. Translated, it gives CSARDLAGAQPQHF.

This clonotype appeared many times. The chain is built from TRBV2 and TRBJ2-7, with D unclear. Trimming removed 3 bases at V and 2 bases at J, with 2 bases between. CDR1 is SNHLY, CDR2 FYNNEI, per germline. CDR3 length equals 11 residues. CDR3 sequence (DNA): TGTGCCAGCAGTGAGGCCTACGAGCAGTACTTC. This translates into CASSEAYEQYF.

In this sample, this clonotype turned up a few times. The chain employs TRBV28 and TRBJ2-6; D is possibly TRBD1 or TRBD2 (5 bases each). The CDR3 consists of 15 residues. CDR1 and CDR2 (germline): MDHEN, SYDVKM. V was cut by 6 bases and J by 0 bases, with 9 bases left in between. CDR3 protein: CASRGPSSGANVLTF. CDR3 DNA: TGTGCCAGCAGGGGACCGAGCTCTGGGGCCAACGTCCTGACTTTC.

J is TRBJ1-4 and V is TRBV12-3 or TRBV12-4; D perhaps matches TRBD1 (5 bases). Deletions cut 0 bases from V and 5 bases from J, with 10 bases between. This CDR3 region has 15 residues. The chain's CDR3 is CASSLAGAGNEKLFF. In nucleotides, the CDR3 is TGTGCCAGCAGTTTAGCTGGGGCTGGAAATGAAAAACTGTTTTTT.

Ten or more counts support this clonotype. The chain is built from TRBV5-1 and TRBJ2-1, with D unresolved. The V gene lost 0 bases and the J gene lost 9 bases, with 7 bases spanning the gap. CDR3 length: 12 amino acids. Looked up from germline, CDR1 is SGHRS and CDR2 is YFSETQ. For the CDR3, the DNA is TGCGCCAGCAGCTTGGCAGTAGGTGAGCAGTTCTTC. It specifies CASSLAVGEQFF.

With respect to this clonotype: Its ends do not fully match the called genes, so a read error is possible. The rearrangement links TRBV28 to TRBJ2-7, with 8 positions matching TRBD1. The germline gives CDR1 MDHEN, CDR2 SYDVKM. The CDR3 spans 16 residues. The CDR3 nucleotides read TGTGCCAGCAGGTTATTTCGACAGGGGCCACCCTACGAGCAGTACTTC. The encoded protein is CASRLFRQGPPYEQYF.

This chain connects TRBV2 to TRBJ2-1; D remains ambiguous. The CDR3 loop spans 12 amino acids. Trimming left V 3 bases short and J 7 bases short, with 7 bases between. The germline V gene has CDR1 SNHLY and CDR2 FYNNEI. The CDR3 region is CASSEIRNEQFF. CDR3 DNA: TGTGCCAGCAGTGAGATCCGGAATGAGCAGTTCTTC. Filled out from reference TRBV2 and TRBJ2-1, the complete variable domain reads EPEVTQTPSHQVTQMGQEVILRCVPISNHLYFYWYRQILGQKVEFLVSFYNNEISEKSEIFDDQFSVERPDGSNFTLKIRSTKLEDSAMYFCASSEIRNEQFFGPGTRLTVL.

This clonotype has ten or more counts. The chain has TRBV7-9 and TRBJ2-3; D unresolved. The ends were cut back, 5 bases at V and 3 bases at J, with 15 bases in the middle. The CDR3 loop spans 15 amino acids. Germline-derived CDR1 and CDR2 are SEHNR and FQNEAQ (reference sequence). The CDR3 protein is CASSPDRAPTDTQYF. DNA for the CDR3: TGTGCCAGCAGCCCAGATCGGGCACCAACAGATACGCAGTATTTT.

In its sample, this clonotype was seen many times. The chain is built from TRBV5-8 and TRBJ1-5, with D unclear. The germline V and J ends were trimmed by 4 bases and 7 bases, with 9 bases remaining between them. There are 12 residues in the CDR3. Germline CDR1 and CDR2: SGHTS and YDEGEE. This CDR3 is CASSRGAQPQHF. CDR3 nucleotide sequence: TGTGCCAGCAGCCGGGGTGCCCAGCCCCAGCATTTT.

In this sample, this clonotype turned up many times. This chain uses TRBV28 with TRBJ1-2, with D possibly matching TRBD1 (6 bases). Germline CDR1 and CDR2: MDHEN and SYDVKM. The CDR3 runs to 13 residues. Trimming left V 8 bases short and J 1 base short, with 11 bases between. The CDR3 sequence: CASGRGVNYGYTF. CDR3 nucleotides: TGTGCCAGCGGAAGGGGGGTTAACTATGGCTACACCTTC.

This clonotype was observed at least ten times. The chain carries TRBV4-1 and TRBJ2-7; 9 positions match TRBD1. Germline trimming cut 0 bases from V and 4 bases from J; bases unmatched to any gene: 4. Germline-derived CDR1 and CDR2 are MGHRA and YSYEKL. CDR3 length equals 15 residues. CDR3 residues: CASSQDRTGDYEQYF. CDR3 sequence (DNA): TGCGCCAGCAGCCAAGATAGGACAGGGGATTACGAGCAGTACTTC.

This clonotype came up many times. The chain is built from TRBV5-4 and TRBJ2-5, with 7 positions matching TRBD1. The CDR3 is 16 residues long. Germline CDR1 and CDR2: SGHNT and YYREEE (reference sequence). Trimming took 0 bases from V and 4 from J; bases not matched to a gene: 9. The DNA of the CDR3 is TGTGCCAGCAGCTTGGCGTTGACAGGGTGGAGAGAGACCCAGTACTTC. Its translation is CASSLALTGWRETQYF.

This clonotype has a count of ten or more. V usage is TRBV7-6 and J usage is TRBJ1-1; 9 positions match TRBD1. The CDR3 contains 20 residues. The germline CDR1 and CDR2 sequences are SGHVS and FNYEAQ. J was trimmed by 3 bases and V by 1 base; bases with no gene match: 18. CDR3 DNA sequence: TGTGCCAGCAGCTTAGTTCTGATAACAGGGGGCAAAGGGGGGTACACTGAAGCTTTCTTT. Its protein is CASSLVLITGGKGGYTEAFF.

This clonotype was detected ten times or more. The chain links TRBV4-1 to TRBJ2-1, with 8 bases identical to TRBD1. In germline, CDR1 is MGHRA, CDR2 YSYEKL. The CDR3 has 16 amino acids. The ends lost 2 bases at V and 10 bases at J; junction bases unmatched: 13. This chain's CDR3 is CASSQIGQGVASEQFF. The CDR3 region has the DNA TGCGCCAGCAGCCAAATCGGACAGGGTGTAGCAAGCGAGCAGTTCTTC.

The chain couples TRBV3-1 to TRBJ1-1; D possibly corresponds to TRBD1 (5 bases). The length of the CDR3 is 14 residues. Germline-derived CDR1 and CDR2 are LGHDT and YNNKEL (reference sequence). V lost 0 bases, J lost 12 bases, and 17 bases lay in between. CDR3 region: CASSQDWSGFETFF. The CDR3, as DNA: TGTGCCAGCAGCCAAGACTGGTCAGGGTTCGAAACTTTCTTT.

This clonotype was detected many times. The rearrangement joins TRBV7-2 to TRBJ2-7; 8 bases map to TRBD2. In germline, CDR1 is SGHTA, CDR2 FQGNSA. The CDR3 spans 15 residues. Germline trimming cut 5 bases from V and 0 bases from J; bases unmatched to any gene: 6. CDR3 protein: CASSVLAVYSYEQYF. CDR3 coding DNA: TGTGCCAGCAGCGTACTAGCGGTATACTCCTACGAGCAGTACTTC.

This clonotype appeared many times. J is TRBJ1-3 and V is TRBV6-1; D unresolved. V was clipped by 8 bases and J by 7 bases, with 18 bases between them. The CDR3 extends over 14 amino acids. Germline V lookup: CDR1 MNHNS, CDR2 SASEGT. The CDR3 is CASQLTVEGNTIYF. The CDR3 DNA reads TGTGCCAGCCAACTGACCGTGGAAGGGAACACCATATATTTT.

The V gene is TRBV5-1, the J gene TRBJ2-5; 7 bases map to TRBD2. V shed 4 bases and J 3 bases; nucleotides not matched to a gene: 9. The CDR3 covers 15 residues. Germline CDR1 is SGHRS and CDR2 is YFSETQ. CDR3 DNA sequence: TGCGCCAGCAGCGCCGGACTAGTCATCAAAGAGACCCAGTACTTC. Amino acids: CASSAGLVIKETQYF.

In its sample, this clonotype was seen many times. Here the CDR3 reads CASTLIRAHYNEQFF. In DNA, the CDR3 is TGTGCCAGCACCCTCATCCGGGCCCACTACAATGAGCAGTTCTTC. The J gene is TRBJ2-1, the V gene TRBV28; D is ambiguous. Trimming pared 7 bases from V and 3 bases from J, leaving 16 bases between. This CDR3 has 15 amino acids. CDR1 is MDHEN and CDR2 is SYDVKM in the germline V gene. The full variable domain, completed using reference TRBV28 and TRBJ2-1, is DVKVTQSSRYLVKRTGEKVFLECVQDMDHENMFWYRQDPGLGLRLIYFSYDVKMKEKGDIPEGYSVSREKKERFSLILESASTNQTSMYLCASTLIRAHYNEQFFGPGTRLTVL.

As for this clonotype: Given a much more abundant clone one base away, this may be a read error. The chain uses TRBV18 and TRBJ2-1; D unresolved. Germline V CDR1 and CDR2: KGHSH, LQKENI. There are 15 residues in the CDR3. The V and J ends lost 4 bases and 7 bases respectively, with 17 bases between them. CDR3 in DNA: TGTGCCAGCTCACGGAACCGGGCCTCCGGGAATGAGCAGTTCTTC. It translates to CASSRNRASGNEQFF.

This CDR3 reads CASSLASLNRGNTEAFF. In DNA form, the CDR3 reads TGCGCCAGCAGCTTGGCTTCTCTAAATAGGGGGAACACTGAAGCTTTCTTT. The chain joins TRBV5-1 to TRBJ1-1, with D possibly TRBD1 on 5 matching bases. This CDR3 is built from 17 residues. From germline, CDR1 is SGHRS and CDR2 YFSETQ. Trimming took 0 bases from V and 1 from J, leaving 16 bases between them.

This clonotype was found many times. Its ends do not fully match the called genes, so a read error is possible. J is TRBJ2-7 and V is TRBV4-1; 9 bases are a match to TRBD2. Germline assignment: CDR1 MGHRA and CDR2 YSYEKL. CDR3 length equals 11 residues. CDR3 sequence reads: CASSQLAGLHF. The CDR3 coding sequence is TGCGCCAGCAGCCAACTAGCGGGGCTCCACTTC.

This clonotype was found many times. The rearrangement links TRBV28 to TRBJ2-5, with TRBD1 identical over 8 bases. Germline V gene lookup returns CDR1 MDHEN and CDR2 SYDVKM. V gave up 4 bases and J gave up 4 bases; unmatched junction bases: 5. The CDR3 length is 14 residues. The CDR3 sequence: CASSSPGGGETQYF. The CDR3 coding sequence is TGTGCCAGCAGTTCTCCAGGGGGCGGAGAGACCCAGTACTTC.

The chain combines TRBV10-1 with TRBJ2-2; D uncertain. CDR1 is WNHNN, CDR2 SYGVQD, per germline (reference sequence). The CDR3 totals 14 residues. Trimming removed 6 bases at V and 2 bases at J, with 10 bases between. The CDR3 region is CASRSGLNTGELFF. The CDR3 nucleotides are TGCGCCAGCAGGTCGGGCCTAAACACCGGGGAGCTGTTTTTT.

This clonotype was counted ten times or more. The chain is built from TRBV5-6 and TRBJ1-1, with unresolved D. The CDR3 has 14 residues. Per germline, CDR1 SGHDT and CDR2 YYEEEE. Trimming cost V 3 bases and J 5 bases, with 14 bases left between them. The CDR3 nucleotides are TGTGCCAGCAGCTCCTACACGAGGTGGACTGAAGCTTTCTTT. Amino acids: CASSSYTRWTEAFF.